This T cell receptor (beta chain) was documented in a study of monozygotic twins with inflammatory bowel disease. TCRdb reprocessed the 5' RACE reads; each CDR3 protein has one entry and no DNA is given. The sample has some 200,000 distinct CDR3 sequences, and its top ten clones hold roughly 1.7%. With regard to this clonotype: Its antigen is unidentified.

Study findings and constraints: IBD patients exhibited fewer clonotypes shared with other individuals than healthy twins, particularly with disease activity. Some repertoire variability may stem from patients' differing immunosuppressive treatments. Whereas healthy co-twins had higher TCRbeta diversity (inverse Simpson), IBD patients had lower diversity.

Germline CDR1 MNHNS, CDR2 SASEGT. This CDR3 comprises 17 residues. Each donor gave roughly 2.5 ml of peripheral blood. V and J are TRBV6-1 and TRBJ2-1; the D call from TCRdb, TRBD1, cannot be confirmed without DNA. Sequenced input: blood. This TCR was recovered from a human donor with ulcerative colitis or Crohn's disease, or a healthy co-twin of an affected twin (not recorded which). CDR3 sequence: CASSLYPGQGFSNEQFF.